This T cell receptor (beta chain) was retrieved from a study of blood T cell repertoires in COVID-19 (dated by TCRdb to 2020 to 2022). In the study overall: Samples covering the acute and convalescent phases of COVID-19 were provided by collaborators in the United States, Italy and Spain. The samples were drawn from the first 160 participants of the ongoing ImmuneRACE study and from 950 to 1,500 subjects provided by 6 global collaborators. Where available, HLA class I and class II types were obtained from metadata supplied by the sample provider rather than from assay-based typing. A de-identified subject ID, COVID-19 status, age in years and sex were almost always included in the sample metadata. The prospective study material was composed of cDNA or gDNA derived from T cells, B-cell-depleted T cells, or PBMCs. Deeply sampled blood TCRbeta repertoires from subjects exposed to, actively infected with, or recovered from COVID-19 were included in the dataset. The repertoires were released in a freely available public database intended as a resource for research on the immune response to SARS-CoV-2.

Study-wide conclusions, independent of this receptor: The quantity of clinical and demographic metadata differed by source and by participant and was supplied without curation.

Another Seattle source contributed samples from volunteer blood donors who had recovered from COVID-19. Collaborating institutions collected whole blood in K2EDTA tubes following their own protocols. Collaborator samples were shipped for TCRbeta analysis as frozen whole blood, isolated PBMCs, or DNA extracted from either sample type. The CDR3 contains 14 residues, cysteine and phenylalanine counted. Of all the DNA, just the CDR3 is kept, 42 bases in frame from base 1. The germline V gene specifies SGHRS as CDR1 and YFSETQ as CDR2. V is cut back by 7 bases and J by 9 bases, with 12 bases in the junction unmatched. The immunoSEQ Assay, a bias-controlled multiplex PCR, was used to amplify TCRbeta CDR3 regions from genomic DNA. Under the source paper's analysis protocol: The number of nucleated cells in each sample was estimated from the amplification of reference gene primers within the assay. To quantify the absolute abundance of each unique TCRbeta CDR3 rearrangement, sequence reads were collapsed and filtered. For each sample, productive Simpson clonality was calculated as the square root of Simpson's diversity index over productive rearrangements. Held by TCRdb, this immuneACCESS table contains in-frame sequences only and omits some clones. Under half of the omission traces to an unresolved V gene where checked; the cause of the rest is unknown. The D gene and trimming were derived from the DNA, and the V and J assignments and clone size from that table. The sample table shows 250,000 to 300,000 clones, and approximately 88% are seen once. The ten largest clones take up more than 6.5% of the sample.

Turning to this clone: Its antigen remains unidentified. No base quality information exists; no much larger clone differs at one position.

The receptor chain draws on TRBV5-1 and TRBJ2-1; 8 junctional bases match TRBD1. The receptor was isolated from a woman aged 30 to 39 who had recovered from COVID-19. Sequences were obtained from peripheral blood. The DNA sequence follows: TGCGCCAGCGGGGAACGGACAGGGCTCGCTGAGCAGTTCTTC. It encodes CASGERTGLAEQFF.